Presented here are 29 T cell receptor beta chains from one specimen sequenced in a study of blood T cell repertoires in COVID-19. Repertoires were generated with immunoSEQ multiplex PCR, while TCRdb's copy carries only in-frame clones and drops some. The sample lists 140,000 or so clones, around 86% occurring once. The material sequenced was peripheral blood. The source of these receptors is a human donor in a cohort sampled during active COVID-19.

Here the CDR3 reads CASSLVGSSGANVLTF. As DNA, the CDR3 is TGTGCCAGCAGCTTAGTCGGGAGCTCTGGGGCCAACGTCCTGACTTTC. The V call is TRBV7-2, the J call TRBJ2-6, with D possibly TRBD2 on 6 matching bases. Per germline, CDR1 SGHTA and CDR2 FQGNSA. The V and J ends lost 1 base and 0 bases respectively, with 7 bases between them. This CDR3 has 16 amino acids.

The CDR3 here is CASRLLDLEQFF. CDR3 sequence (DNA): TGTGCCAGCAGGTTACTAGACCTTGAGCAGTTCTTC. V is TRBV2 and J is TRBJ2-1; D is perhaps TRBD2 (5 bases). The ends were cut back, 6 bases at V and 9 bases at J, with 12 bases in the middle. The length of the CDR3 is 12 residues. CDR1 is SNHLY and CDR2 is FYNNEI in the germline V gene.

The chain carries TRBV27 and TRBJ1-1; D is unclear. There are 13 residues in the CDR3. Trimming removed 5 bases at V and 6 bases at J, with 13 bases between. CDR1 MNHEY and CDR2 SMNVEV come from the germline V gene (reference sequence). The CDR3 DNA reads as TGTGCCAGCAGTACCCGCGCCGGTTCTGAAGCTTTCTTT. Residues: CASSTRAGSEAFF.

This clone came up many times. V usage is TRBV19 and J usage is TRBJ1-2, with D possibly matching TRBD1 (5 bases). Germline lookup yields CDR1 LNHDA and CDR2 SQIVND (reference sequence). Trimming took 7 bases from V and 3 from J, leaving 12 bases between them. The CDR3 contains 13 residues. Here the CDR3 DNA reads TGTGCCAGTAATCCAGGGCCTTACTATGGCTACACCTTC. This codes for CASNPGPYYGYTF.

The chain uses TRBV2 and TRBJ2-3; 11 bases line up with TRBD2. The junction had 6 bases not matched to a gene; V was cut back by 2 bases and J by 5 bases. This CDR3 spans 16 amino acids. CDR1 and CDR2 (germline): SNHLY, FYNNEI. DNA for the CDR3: TGTGCCAGCAGTGAAACTAGCGGGGGACCTGGAGATACGCAGTATTTT. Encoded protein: CASSETSGGPGDTQYF. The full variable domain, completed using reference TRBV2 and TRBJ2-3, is EPEVTQTPSHQVTQMGQEVILRCVPISNHLYFYWYRQILGQKVEFLVSFYNNEISEKSEIFDDQFSVERPDGSNFTLKIRSTKLEDSAMYFCASSETSGGPGDTQYFGPGTRLTVL.

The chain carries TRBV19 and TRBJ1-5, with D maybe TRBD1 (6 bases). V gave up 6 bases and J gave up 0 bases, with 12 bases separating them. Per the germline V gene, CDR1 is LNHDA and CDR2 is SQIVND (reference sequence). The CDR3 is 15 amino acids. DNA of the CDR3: TGTGCCAGTAGACAACAGGGACATAGCAATCAGCCCCAGCATTTT. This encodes CASRQQGHSNQPQHF.

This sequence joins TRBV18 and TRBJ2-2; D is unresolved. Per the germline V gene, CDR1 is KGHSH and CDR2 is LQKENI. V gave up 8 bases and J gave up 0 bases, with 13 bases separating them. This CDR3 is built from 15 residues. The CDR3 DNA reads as TGTGCCAGCGCGGAGTTTAGTGCGAACACCGGGGAGCTGTTTTTT. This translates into CASAEFSANTGELFF.

The CDR3 region is CASSQGPRYEQYF. CDR3 nucleotides: TGTGCCAGCAGCCAGGGCCCTCGATACGAGCAGTACTTC. V and J are TRBV2 and TRBJ2-7, with D possibly matching TRBD1 (5 bases). The V end was cut by 6 bases, the J end by 4 bases, with 13 bases between. The CDR3 loop spans 13 amino acids. Germline assignment: CDR1 SNHLY and CDR2 FYNNEI.

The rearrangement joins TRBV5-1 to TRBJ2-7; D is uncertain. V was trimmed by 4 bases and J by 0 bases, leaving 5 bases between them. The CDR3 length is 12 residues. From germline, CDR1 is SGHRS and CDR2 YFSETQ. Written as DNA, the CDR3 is TGCGCCAGCAGCGCGCCCTCCTACGAGCAGTACTTC. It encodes CASSAPSYEQYF. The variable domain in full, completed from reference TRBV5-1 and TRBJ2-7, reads KAGVTQTPRYLIKTRGQQVTLSCSPISGHRSVSWYQQTPGQGLQFLFEYFSETQRNKGNFPGRFSGRQFSNSRSEMNVSTLELGDSALYLCASSAPSYEQYFGPGTRLTVT.

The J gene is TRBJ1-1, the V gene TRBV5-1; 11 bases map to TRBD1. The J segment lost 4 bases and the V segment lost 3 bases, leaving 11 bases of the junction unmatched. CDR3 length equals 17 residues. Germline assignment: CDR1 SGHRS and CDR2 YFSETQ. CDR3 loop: CASSSGQGANWGTEAFF. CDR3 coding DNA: TGCGCCAGCAGCTCAGGACAGGGGGCCAATTGGGGCACTGAAGCTTTCTTT.

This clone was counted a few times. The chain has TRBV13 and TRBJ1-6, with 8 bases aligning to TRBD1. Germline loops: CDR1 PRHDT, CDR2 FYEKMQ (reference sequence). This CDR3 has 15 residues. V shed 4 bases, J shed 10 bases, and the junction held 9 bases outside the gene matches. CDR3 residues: CASSSRTGMGSPLHF. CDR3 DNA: TGTGCCAGCAGCTCGCGGACAGGGATGGGGTCACCCCTCCACTTT.

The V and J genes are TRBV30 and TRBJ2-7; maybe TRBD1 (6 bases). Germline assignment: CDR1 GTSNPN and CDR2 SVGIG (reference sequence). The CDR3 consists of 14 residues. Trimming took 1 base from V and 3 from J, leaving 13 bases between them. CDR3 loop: CAWSDPGTSYEQYF. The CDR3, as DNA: TGTGCCTGGAGTGACCCAGGGACAAGCTACGAGCAGTACTTC.

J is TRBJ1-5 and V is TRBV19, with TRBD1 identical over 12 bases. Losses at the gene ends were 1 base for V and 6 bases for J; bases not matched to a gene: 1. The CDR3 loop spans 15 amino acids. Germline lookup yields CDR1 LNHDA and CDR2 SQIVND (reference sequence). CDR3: CASSIAGQGAQPQHF. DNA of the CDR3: TGTGCCAGTAGTATAGCGGGACAGGGGGCTCAGCCCCAGCATTTT.

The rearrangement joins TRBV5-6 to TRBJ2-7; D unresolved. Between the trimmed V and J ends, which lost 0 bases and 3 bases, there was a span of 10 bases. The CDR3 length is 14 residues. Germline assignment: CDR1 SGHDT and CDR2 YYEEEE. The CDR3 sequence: CASSLAGRIYEQYF. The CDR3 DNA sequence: TGTGCCAGCAGCTTGGCCGGCAGGATCTACGAGCAGTACTTC.

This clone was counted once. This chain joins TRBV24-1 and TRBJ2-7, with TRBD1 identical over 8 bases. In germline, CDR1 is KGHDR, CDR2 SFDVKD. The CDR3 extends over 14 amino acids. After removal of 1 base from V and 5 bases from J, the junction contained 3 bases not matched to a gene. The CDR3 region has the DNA TGTGCCACCAGTGATTTAGGACAGGGAGACGAGCAGTACTTC. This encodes CATSDLGQGDEQYF.

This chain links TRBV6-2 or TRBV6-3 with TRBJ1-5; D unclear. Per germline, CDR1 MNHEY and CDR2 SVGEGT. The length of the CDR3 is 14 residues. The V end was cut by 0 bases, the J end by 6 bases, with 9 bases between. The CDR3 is CASSYSGVLQPQHF. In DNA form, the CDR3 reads TGTGCCAGCAGTTACTCCGGGGTTCTTCAGCCCCAGCATTTT.

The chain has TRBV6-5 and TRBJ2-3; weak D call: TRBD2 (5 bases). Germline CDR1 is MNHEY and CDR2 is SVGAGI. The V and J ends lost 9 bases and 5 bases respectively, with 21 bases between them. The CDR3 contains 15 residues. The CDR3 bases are TGTGCCAGTAGGAGGTGGGAAGGATTAAAAGATACGCAGTATTTT. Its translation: CASRRWEGLKDTQYF.

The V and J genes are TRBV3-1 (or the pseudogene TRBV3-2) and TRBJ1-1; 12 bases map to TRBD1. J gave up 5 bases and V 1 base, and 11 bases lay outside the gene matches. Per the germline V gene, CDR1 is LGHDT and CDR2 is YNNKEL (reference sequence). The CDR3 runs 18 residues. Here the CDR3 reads CASSQAPGQGAYNTEAFF. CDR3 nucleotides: TGTGCCAGCAGCCAAGCACCGGGACAGGGGGCTTATAATACTGAAGCTTTCTTT.

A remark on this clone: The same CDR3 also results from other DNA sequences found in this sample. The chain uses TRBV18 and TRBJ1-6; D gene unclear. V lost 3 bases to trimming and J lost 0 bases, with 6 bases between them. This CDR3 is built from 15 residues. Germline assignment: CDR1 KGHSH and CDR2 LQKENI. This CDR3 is CASSPRSSYNSPLHF. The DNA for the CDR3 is TGTGCCAGCTCACCGCGGAGCTCCTATAATTCACCCCTCCACTTT. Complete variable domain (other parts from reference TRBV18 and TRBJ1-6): NAGVMQNPRHLVRRRGQEARLRCSPMKGHSHVYWYRQLPEEGLKFMVYLQKENIIDESGMPKERFSAEFPKEGPSILRIQQVVRGDSAAYFCASSPRSSYNSPLHFGNGTRLTVT.

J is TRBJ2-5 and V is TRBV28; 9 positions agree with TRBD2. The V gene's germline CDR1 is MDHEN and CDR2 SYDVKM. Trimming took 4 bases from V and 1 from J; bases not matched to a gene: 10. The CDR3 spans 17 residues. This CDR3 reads CASSSEGLAGPQETQYF. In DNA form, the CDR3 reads TGTGCCAGCAGTTCAGAGGGTCTAGCGGGGCCCCAAGAGACCCAGTACTTC.

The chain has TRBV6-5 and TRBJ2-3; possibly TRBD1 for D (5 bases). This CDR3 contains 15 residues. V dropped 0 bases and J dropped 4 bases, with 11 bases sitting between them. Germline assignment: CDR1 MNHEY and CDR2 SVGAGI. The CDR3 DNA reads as TGTGCCAGCAGTTACTCTCCCGCAGGGCCAGATACGCAGTATTTT. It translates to CASSYSPAGPDTQYF.

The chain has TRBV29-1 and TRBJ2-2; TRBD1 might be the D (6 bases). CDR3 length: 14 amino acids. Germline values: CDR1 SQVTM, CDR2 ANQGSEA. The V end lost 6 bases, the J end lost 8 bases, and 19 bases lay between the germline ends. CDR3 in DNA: TGCAGCGTGGCAGGGGACACATCTAATGGGGAGCTGTTTTTT. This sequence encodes CSVAGDTSNGELFF.

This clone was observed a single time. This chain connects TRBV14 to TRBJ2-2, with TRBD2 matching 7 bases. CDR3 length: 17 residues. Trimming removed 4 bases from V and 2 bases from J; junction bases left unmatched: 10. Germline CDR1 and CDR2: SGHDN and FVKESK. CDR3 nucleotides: TGTGCCAGCAGCCCCCTTAACGGGAGGTATAACACCGGGGAGCTGTTTTTT. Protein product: CASSPLNGRYNTGELFF.

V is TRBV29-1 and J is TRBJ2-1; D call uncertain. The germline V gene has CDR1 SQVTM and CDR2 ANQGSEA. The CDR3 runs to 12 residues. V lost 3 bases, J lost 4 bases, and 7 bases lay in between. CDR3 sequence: CSVDRQYNEQFF. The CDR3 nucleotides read TGCAGCGTTGACCGCCAGTACAATGAGCAGTTCTTC.

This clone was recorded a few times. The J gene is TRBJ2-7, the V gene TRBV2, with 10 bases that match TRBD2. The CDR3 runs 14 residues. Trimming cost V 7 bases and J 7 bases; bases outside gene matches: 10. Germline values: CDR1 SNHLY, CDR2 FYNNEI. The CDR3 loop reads CASTDSGGSVEQYF. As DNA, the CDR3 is TGTGCCAGCACGGATAGCGGGGGGTCCGTGGAGCAGTACTTC.

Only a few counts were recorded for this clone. CDR3 sequence (DNA): TGTGCCAGCAACAGCTTAGAGGAGGCCGTGAAGTACTTC. The encoded protein is CASNSLEEAVKYF. This rearrangement joins TRBV7-9 to TRBJ2-7; the D gene is possibly TRBD2 (5 bases). From germline, CDR1 is SEHNR and CDR2 FQNEAQ (reference sequence). This CDR3 spans 13 amino acids. Trimming removed 7 bases from V and 11 bases from J, with 21 bases in between. Based on the CDR3 plus reference TRBV7-9 and TRBJ2-7, the full variable domain is DTGVSQNPRHKITKRGQNVTFRCDPISEHNRLYWYRQTLGQGPEFLTYFQNEAQLEKSRLLSDRFSAERPKGSFSTLEIQRTEQGDSAMYLCASNSLEEAVKYFGPGTRLTVT.

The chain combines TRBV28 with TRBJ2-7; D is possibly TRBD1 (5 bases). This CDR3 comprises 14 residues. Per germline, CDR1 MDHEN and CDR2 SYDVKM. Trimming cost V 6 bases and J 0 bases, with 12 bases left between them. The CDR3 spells CASRVGLYSYEQYF. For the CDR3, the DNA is TGTGCCAGCAGGGTGGGGCTTTACTCCTACGAGCAGTACTTC.

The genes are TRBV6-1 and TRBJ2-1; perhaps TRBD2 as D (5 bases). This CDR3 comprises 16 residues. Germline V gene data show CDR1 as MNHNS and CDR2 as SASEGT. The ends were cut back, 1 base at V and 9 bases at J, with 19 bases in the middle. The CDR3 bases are TGTGCCAGCAGTGAAGTAAGTCCGCCTTATGGGAGTGAGCAGTTCTTC. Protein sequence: CASSEVSPPYGSEQFF.

The CDR3: CASSPPGTGVGGYTF. DNA for the CDR3: TGTGCCAGCAGTCCCCCCGGGACAGGGGTAGGTGGCTACACCTTC. The V gene is TRBV28, the J gene TRBJ1-2, with 10 positions matching TRBD1. The germline gives CDR1 MDHEN, CDR2 SYDVKM. V was pared by 5 bases and J by 7 bases, with 10 bases of the junction left unmatched. This CDR3 region has 15 residues.